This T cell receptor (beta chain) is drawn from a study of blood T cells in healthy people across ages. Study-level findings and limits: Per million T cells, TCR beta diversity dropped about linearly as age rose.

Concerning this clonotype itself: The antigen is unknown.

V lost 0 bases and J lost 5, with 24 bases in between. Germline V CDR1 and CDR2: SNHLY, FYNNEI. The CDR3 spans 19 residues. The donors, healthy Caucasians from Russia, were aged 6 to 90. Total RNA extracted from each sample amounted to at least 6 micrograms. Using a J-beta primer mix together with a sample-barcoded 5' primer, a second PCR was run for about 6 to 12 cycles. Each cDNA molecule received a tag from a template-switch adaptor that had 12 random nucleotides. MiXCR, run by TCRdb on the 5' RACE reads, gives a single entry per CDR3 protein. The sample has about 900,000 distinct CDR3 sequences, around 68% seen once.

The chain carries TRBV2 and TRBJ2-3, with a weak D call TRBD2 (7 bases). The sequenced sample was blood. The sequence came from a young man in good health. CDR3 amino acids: CASSEALTSGGGPRDTQYF. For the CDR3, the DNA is TGTGCCAGCAGTGAAGCGCTGACTTCCGGCGGGGGCCCGCGAGATACGCAGTATTTT.